This TCR beta chain derives from a study of Ad26.COV2.S vaccination and SARS-CoV-2 variants. Treatment here: some 20 received Ad26.COV2.S at low or high dose, single or two shots; 5 received placebo; per-sample allocation not given. On day 63 after the first injection, vaccine and placebo recipients gave samples. The ends were cut back, 7 bases at V and 6 bases at J, with 12 bases in the middle. The germline V gene has CDR1 SGHAT and CDR2 FQNNGV. CDR3 size: 12 residues. About this clone: No antigen is known for it.

TCRdb's table, derived via immunoSEQ multiplex PCR, lists solely in-frame clones and lacks some. Of hundreds of thousands of clones listed, about nine tenths were seen once; the top ten hold roughly 3.1%. Study-wide results and caveats: Total T cell responses, in the TCR breadth and depth analyses, may have been underestimated.

This material consisted of peripheral blood, taken in a trial of Ad26.COV2.S vaccine versus placebo. V is TRBV11-2 and J is TRBJ1-1, with D tentatively TRBD1 (5 bases). This receptor was identified in a person between 18 and 65 years old who received the Ad26.COV2.S COVID-19 vaccine or a placebo. The CDR3 DNA follows: TGTGCCAGCAAAGGAGGGGCCTCTGAAGCTTTCTTT. It specifies CASKGGASEAFF.